The 9 T cell receptor beta chains below were found in one sample sequenced in a study of blood T cell repertoires in COVID-19. Assay: immunoSEQ multiplex PCR; the TCRdb copy retains only in-frame clones and omits some. The sample shows about 110,000 clones, approximately 80% of them seen only once. The sample comprised peripheral blood. The receptors originated from a woman aged 70-85 years with acute or convalescent COVID-19.

The chain employs TRBV4-1 and TRBJ1-5; 7 bases match TRBD1. The germline V gene encodes CDR1 MGHRA and CDR2 YSYEKL. Losses at the gene ends were 1 base for V and 4 bases for J; bases not matched to a gene: 7. This CDR3 contains 16 residues. CDR3 coding DNA: TGCGCCAGCAGCCAAGGAGACAGGGTCGGGAATCAGCCCCAGCATTTT. It is translated as CASSQGDRVGNQPQHF.

V is TRBV28 and J is TRBJ2-1, with D unresolved. With 4 bases removed from V and 3 bases from J, the gap between germline ends came to 10 bases. Germline lookup yields CDR1 MDHEN and CDR2 SYDVKM. The CDR3 length is 14 residues. The CDR3 is CASSSDTFYNEQFF. Here the CDR3 DNA reads TGTGCCAGCAGTTCAGACACCTTCTACAATGAGCAGTTCTTC.

Sample share makes this clone medium-sized. The rearrangement uses TRBV28 and TRBJ1-1; 7 bases match TRBD1. CDR3 length equals 14 residues. With V trimmed by 6 bases and J by 6 bases, 10 bases remained unmatched. Germline lookup yields CDR1 MDHEN and CDR2 SYDVKM. CDR3 amino acids: CASSPMTGLAEAFF. DNA of the CDR3: TGTGCCAGCAGCCCGATGACAGGGCTGGCTGAAGCTTTCTTT.

The chain has TRBV28 and TRBJ2-7, with a weak D call TRBD2 (6 bases). There are 13 residues in the CDR3. V was shortened by 10 bases and J by 5 bases, with 18 bases between the two germline ends. CDR1 is MDHEN and CDR2 is SYDVKM in the germline V gene. The CDR3: CATLGGYHNEQYF. For the CDR3, the DNA is TGTGCCACCCTTGGGGGGTATCATAACGAGCAGTACTTC.

The chain combines TRBV3-1 (or the pseudogene TRBV3-2) with TRBJ2-3, with D unresolved. The CDR3 is 12 residues long. The V gene's germline CDR1 is LGHDT and CDR2 YNNKEL (reference sequence). V gave up 3 bases and J gave up 2 bases, with 3 bases separating them. For the CDR3, the DNA is TGTGCCAGCAGCCACTTCACAGATACGCAGTATTTT. It codes for CASSHFTDTQYF.

This chain joins TRBV6-1 and TRBJ2-5; D gene uncertain. The length of the CDR3 is 12 residues. V shed 2 bases and J shed 5 bases, with 6 bases lying between them. Germline lookup yields CDR1 MNHNS and CDR2 SASEGT. The CDR3 nucleotides are TGTGCCAGCAGTGAACGTCGGGAGACCCAGTACTTC. Translating it yields CASSERRETQYF.

V and J are TRBV11-2 and TRBJ1-1; 9 positions match TRBD1. Germline V gene lookup returns CDR1 SGHAT and CDR2 FQNNGV. The CDR3 length is 15 residues. The J segment lost 4 bases and the V segment lost 5 bases, leaving 8 bases of the junction unmatched. CDR3 residues: CASSSHRGQATEAFF. For the CDR3, the DNA is TGTGCCAGCAGCAGTCACAGGGGGCAAGCCACTGAAGCTTTCTTT. Supplemented by reference TRBV11-2 and TRBJ1-1, the full variable domain reads EAGVAQSPRYKIIEKRQSVAFWCNPISGHATLYWYQQILGQGPKLLIQFQNNGVVDDSQLPKDRFSAERLKGVDSTLKIQPAKLEDSAVYLCASSSHRGQATEAFFGQGTRLTVV.

This chain joins TRBV6-5 and TRBJ2-3; the match to TRBD2 covers 11 bases. The CDR3 spans 16 residues. Germline CDR1 MNHEY, CDR2 SVGAGI. Trimming cost V 4 bases and J 3 bases; bases outside gene matches: 6. CDR3 nucleotide sequence: TGTGCCAGCAGTTCACTAGCGGGAGTTATTACAGATACGCAGTATTTT. Translation gives CASSSLAGVITDTQYF.

The chain has TRBV10-1 and TRBJ2-2, with TRBD2 as a possible D gene (6 bases). There are 14 residues in the CDR3. CDR1 and CDR2 from the germline V gene are WNHNN and SYGVQD (reference sequence). V dropped 4 bases and J dropped 2 bases, with 8 bases sitting between them. CDR3 amino acids: CASSGGLNTGELFF. In DNA form, the CDR3 reads TGCGCCAGCAGTGGGGGACTTAACACCGGGGAGCTGTTTTTT.